This TCR beta chain was retrieved from a study of blood T cells in healthy people across ages. Alongside a J-beta primer mix, a sample-barcoded 5' primer served in a second PCR lasting about 6 to 11 cycles. TCRdb independently ran MiXCR on the 5' RACE reads; one entry per CDR3 protein. The sample comprises about 1.1 million distinct CDR3 sequences, around two fifths of which are singletons, and about an eighth rests with the top ten. As to this clonotype: What it binds is unknown.

Notes on the study in general: Roughly linear declines in TCR beta diversity per million T cells occurred with age.

Approximately 10 milliliters was the volume of peripheral blood drawn from each donor. Isolation recovered at least 7 million PBMCs from every sample. The CDR3 covers 15 residues. Trimming left V 8 bases short and J 0 bases short, with 14 bases between. Germline CDR1 reads MNHNY; CDR2 reads SVGAGI (reference sequence). The chain couples TRBV6-6 to TRBJ1-5, with D possibly matching TRBD1 (5 bases). This TCR derives from a man younger than 30 in good health. Sequences were obtained from blood. CDR3 residues: CASGRTGDSNQPQHF. In DNA form, the CDR3 reads TGTGCCAGCGGCCGCACGGGGGATAGCAATCAGCCCCAGCATTTT.